This T cell receptor beta chain was recovered during a study of shared clonotypes between healthy human individuals. Points on this clone: The antigen is unknown.

The protocol was immunoSEQ multiplex PCR, while the TCRdb copy is restricted to in-frame clones and leaves out a portion. Of over 850,000 clones listed, about 80% are singletons. General observations from the study: Enrolling few donors narrowed the genetic and exposure-history diversity that was represented. Generally, estimated richness proved larger in naive subsets than it did in memory subsets.

CD4+ cells were split into CD45RA+ naive and CD45RA-negative memory subsets. After removal of 2 bases from V and 8 bases from J, the junction contained 6 bases not matched to a gene. Germline lookup yields CDR1 LGHNA and CDR2 YSLEER. The CDR3 sequence is 16 residues long. The genes are TRBV4-3 and TRBJ2-1; 13 bases are a match to TRBD2. The clonotype comes from a man between 18 and 35 years old in good health. Some clones in this sample may be carry-over from other donors' samples. The sequenced sample was memory CD4+ T cells from PBMCs. The subset was: CD45RA-negative fraction. Here the CDR3 DNA reads TGCGCCAGCAGCCAACGAGGACTAGCGGGAGAGGATGAGCAGTTCTTC. Its protein is CASSQRGLAGEDEQFF.